This entry describes one T cell receptor beta chain. The source of the sample is a study of blood T cell repertoires in COVID-19. Whole-study context: Researchers got acute and convalescent COVID-19 samples from the United States, Italy and Spain. Sources were T cells, B-cell-depleted T cells, or PBMCs; the material itself was cDNA or gDNA.

V was shortened by 1 base and J by 5 bases, with 6 bases between the two germline ends. This CDR3 spans 13 amino acids. CDR1 LGHDT and CDR2 YNNKEL come from the germline V gene (reference sequence). Source study methods: Amplification from reference gene primers served as the basis for estimated nucleated cell counts. The data were produced by immunoSEQ multiplex PCR, yet TCRdb's version contains in-frame clones alone and is incomplete. V and J calls and clone size are as listed in that table; D and trimming were resolved from the DNA. In the table there are more than 45,000 clones, around 86% of which are singletons.

This chain uses TRBV3-1 (or the pseudogene TRBV3-2) with TRBJ1-5; D remains unclear. The sample comprised peripheral blood. The clonotype was recovered from a man older than 75 with acute or convalescent COVID-19. CDR3 residues: CASSQGDYQPQHF. As DNA, the CDR3 is TGTGCCAGCAGCCAAGGAGATTATCAGCCCCAGCATTTT.